This T cell receptor beta chain was sequenced for a study of cytomegalovirus exposure and HLA in healthy donors listed by TCRdb under 2017. For the study in its entirety: An earlier analysis of roughly 500 of the donors reported approximately 270 Gb of sequence data and 117 million unique TCR beta sequences from 190 million or so T cells. An early release covering more than 500 HLA-typed donors comprised approximately 290 gigabases of sequencing data and roughly 86 million unique TCR sequences. Of the 350 to 400 genotyped donors, about 80% fell in the genetic ancestry cluster associated with self-reported Caucasian donors. The study aimed to test whether signatures of past pathogen exposure could be identified by cataloging public T cell receptors. The T cell repertoires of 666 subjects were profiled by immunosequencing and related to cytomegalovirus serostatus. In addition to the first cohort of roughly 700 subjects, a separate validation cohort of approximately 110 different subjects was used. The study combined high-throughput TCR immunosequencing, statistical association of individual TCRs with disease status, and machine learning to predict cytomegalovirus infection status. To study patterns of TCR occurrence, a later analysis re-analyzed previously published TCR beta repertoires from more than 550 donors and added high-resolution HLA genotyping. Rather than using new phenotypic data, the later analysis identified candidate immune exposures from TCR beta sequences and from how often those sequences occurred across donors. To decide whether each TCR beta V gene segment behaved as functional or pseudogenic, an earlier analysis of over 500 of the donors relied on high-throughput TCR beta sequencing. Donor age, sex, ethnicity and CMV serostatus were compiled together with the repertoire data. In a later genetic analysis, genome-wide SNP genotypes for about three fifths of the roughly 670 donors were used, and that subset was treated as a discovery cohort. All discovery cohort repertoires had been generated on a single sequencing platform. HLA typing covered class I and class II loci at four-digit resolution. Typing coverage differed by locus: A, B, C, DRB1 and DQB1 were typed in roughly 629-630 donors, DQA1 in roughly 500, DPA1 in roughly 590, and DPB1 in around 440. Because of strong linkage in the cohort, four to six DR-DQ haplotypes were treated as single units for association and clustering. Among 300 to 500 genotyped donors of the cohort, an average of roughly 230,000 unique TCR beta nucleotide sequences was sequenced per donor, of which roughly 17% were non-productive. Beyond this particular receptor, the publication reports: Because some donors lacked HLA typing at each locus, the association tests relied only on the typed subset. In a later analysis, HLA-associated TCR beta chains showed more clonal expansion and lower generation probabilities than non-associated chains that were equally common. The presence/absence analyses assumed that sequencing depth was roughly uniform across donors, and that assumption may not be true. A later analysis reported that several top co-occurrence clusters appeared linked to parvovirus B19, influenza, CMV and Epstein-Barr virus. A few of the identified cytomegalovirus-associated TCR beta chains were confirmed in vitro to be specific for cytomegalovirus antigens. The authors suggested that the approach could potentially be extended to other disease states and immunological phenotypes. An association between a missense DCLRE1C variant and V-gene and J-gene trimming of TCR beta chains was found in a later genetic analysis and replicated in an independent cohort. In an earlier analysis of about 550 of the donors, most TCR beta V segments were observed in productive rearrangements about 87% or about 30% of the time, broadly matching IMGT annotations. According to a later analysis, most CMV-associated TCR beta chains appeared to be HLA-restricted, and the HLA associations seemed to be driven largely by CMV exposure. Because counts were too low, approximately 15 rarely observed V segments, including chromosome 9 orphons, were excluded from the earlier analysis of a few hundred of the donors. Linkage disequilibrium might explain the correlated functional status among segregating V segments, but an unknown experimental factor could not be excluded. Some IMGT-functional V segments, including TRBV6-2 and TRBV6-3, could not be distinguished by the 87-base-pair reads and were therefore excluded. CMV serostatus was the only immune exposure information available for the cohort. A further reported finding was that TCR beta sequences accurately predicted the HLA-A and HLA-B alleles for most subjects in the first cohort. The sequencing pipeline was judged likely to have produced a cluster of highly shared sequence variants as a technical artifact. Compared with the roughly 600-donor mean, donors in an Asian-associated ancestry cluster had fewer N-insertions in productive TCRs, according to a later genetic analysis. A total of fewer than 200 TCR beta chains were listed by the study as associated with cytomegalovirus. The classifier was reported to diagnose cytomegalovirus status with high specificity and sensitivity in both the original and validation cohorts. A later analysis found that TCR association rates varied across HLA loci, with DRB1 alleles showing the most associated TCRs and HLA-C alleles the fewest. When HLA alleles, especially DR and DQ, strongly co-occurred, TCR associations were difficult to assign to individual alleles. A later analysis associated about 17,000 TCR beta sequences with specific HLA alleles at a false discovery rate of 0.05. Across donors, most TCR sequences were observed very rarely, whereas some public TCRs were present in many individuals. The cohort was sequenced for TCR beta chains only, and without alpha or paired-chain data the features that could be detected were limited.

The cohort consisted of some 670 healthy bone marrow donors. At the time of sampling, every cohort member was nominally healthy, though immune exposures that went unrecorded were likely present. The donor was CMV seronegative and belonged to the group of under 400 seronegative cohort members. Each donor provided a peripheral blood sample, and peripheral blood mononuclear cells were used for TCR beta sequencing. The Qiagen DNeasy Blood Extraction Kit was used to extract genomic DNA from the blood cell samples. The germline V end is reduced by 5 bases and the J end by 4 bases; junction bases left unmatched: 9. The CDR3, cysteine through phenylalanine, is 16 amino acids long. Only the CDR3 region is kept as DNA, spanning 48 bases read in frame from base 1. The germline V gene (reference sequence) gives CDR1 as SEHNR and CDR2 as FQNEAQ. Library generation was performed with the immunoSEQ multiplex PCR assay. For the multiplex PCR, a mixture combining 60 forward primers for TCR Vbeta segments and 13 reverse primers for TCR Jbeta segments was used. The CDR3 region of rearranged TCR beta genes was amplified from genomic DNA by a multiplex PCR assay. On the Illumina HiSeq System, the amplified TCR beta libraries were sequenced as 87-base-pair reads. On the authors' methods: Across the roughly 670 repertoires, a later analysis counted roughly 84 million unique TCR beta chains, around 11 million of which were shared by at least two donors. A nearest-neighbor algorithm error-corrected the raw reads and collapsed the reads into unique sequences, merging closely related sequences to remove PCR and sequencing errors. To assign V, D and J gene segments, CDR3 sequences were aligned to IMGT reference sequences. For a sequence to be retained, a match of at least six nucleotides to both a V gene segment and a J gene segment was required. Rearrangements were classified as productive when the CDR3 lacked stop codons and remained in frame with V and J, and all other rearrangements were classified as non-productive. Following IMGT convention, CDR3 was defined as the stretch from the second conserved V-encoded cysteine up to the conserved J-encoded phenylalanine. The earlier analysis of about 620 of the donors excluded sequences that lacked an unambiguous match to a single V gene segment. In an earlier analysis of 500 to 750 of the donors, V segments were called functional above 56.7% productive rearrangements and were called segregating when the between-donor standard deviation exceeded 5%. A statistical classification framework was developed to diagnose cytomegalovirus status using the catalog of TCR beta chain sequences. In a later analysis, V and J genes were assigned by comparing TCR nucleotide sequences against IMGT/GENE-DB human TR gene sequences. A later analysis assigned CDR3 sequences and most-parsimonious VDJ recombination scenarios with the TCRdist pipeline. In a later analysis, every TCR beta chain was defined by the combination of its CDR3 amino acid sequence and its V-gene family, and reads without a unique V-gene family were dropped. As a way to deal with suspected cross-contamination and a sequencing artifact, a later analysis dropped 640 or so nucleotide sequences that were highly shared and had low generation probability. For each public chain, a later analysis derived a clonal expansion index from normalized ranks of inferred template counts within each repertoire. A later analysis computed generation probabilities with a VDJ recombination model fitted to out-of-frame rearrangements, and checked the results against IGoR. In a later analysis, TCR-TCR, TCR-HLA and TCR-CMV co-occurrence was scored with hypergeometric tests, and a repertoire-size bias correction was applied to TCR pairs. To estimate false discovery rates, a later analysis permuted the HLA or CMV assignments 20 times. In a later analysis, co-occurring TCRs were grouped with DBSCAN, and TCRdist sequence similarity was added when clustering was performed within HLA-allele-positive subsets. Repertoires with fewer than 30,000 or more than 120,000 public chains were left out of co-occurrence clustering, as were about 5 repertoires with anomalous nucleotide sharing. TCRdb stores this immuneACCESS table with in-frame sequences only. Part of the clones is absent; in the studies checked, under half of the shortfall reflects unresolved V genes, and no reason is known for the rest. The V and J calls and the clone size are those of that table, but D and trimming were determined from the DNA. The sample profile shows nearly 200,000 clones; over 75% of them were found once. The ten largest make up 0.098% of the sample.

To note about this clone: What antigen it recognizes has not been identified. No much larger clonotype is one base removed from it; base qualities were not supplied.

The sequence was obtained from a boy aged 2-15 years in good health and CMV-seronegative. Rearrangement joined TRBV7-9 to TRBJ1-5, with 9 bases aligning to TRBD1. Sample: PBMCs. CDR3 reads: CASSPGTGLRNQPQHF. Read as DNA, the sequence is TGTGCCAGCAGCCCCGGGACAGGGTTAAGGAATCAGCCCCAGCATTTT.